This entry concerns a single T cell receptor beta chain. The CDR3 is 13 amino acids. The V gene lost 11 bases and the J gene lost 4 bases, with 17 bases spanning the gap. CDR1 and CDR2 from the germline V gene are ENHRY and SYGVKD. This entry is derived from a study of long-term antiretroviral therapy in people with HIV. Running of the v3.0 immunoSEQ assay took place at survey level. Profiled with immunoSEQ multiplex PCR; TCRdb holds only in-frame clones, not every one. Of 17,000 or so clones listed, roughly 73% are singletons. This chain joins TRBV10-3 and TRBJ1-2; TRBD1 might be the D (5 bases). The material was unsorted PBMCs, obtained 2.1 to 2.2 years before starting antiretroviral therapy. The sequence was collected from a young man with HIV. The CDR3 here is CAAREGAGYGYTF. As DNA, the CDR3 is TGTGCCGCCAGGGAAGGGGCGGGCTATGGCTACACCTTC.